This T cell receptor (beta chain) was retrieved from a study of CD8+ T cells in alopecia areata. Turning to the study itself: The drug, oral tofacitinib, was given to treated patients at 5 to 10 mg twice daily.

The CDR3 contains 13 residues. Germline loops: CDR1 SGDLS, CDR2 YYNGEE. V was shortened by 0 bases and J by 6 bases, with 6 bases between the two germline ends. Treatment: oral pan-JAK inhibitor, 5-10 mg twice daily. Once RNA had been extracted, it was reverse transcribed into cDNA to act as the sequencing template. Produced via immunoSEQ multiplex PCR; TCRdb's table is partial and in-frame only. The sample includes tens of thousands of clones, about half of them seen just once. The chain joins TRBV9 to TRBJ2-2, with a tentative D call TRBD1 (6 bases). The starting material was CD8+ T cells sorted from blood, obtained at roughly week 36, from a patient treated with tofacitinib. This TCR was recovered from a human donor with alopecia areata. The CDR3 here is CASSVEGAGELFF. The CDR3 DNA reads TGTGCCAGCAGCGTAGAGGGGGCCGGGGAGCTGTTTTTT.